This entry is about one T cell receptor beta chain. The data were taken from a study of blood T cell repertoires in COVID-19. The overall study: The samples span acute and convalescent COVID-19 from the United States, Italy and Spain. T cells, B-cell-depleted T cells, or PBMCs supplied cDNA or gDNA.

Original processing methods: From reference gene primer amplification, estimates of nucleated cell counts were derived. Measured with immunoSEQ multiplex PCR; TCRdb has only the in-frame clones, and not every one. V and J calls and clone size come straight from that table; D and trimming were deduced from the DNA. The sample lists approximately 450,000 clones, 80% to 90% occurring once. The origin of this receptor is a woman aged 25 to 39 with acute or convalescent COVID-19. Input material: peripheral blood.

In nucleotides, the CDR3 is TGTGCCAGCAGTCCACAGGGCTCTGACTATGGCTACACCTTC. It translates to CASSPQGSDYGYTF. This chain connects TRBV27 to TRBJ1-2; D possibly corresponds to TRBD1 (6 bases). Germline values: CDR1 MNHEY, CDR2 SMNVEV (reference sequence). The CDR3 consists of 14 residues. Trimming removed 5 bases at V and 3 bases at J, with 13 bases between.